Below, 29 T cell receptor beta chains from the same sample are listed, as sequenced in a study of cytomegalovirus exposure and HLA in healthy donors (dated by TCRdb to about 2017). Libraries were made using the immunoSEQ multiplex PCR assay. A mixture of 60 forward primers for TCR Vbeta segments and 13 reverse primers for TCR Jbeta segments was used in the multiplex PCR. This immuneACCESS table, as held by TCRdb, lists in-frame sequences with V and J called but not all clones. Of the missing ones, under half trace to an unresolved V gene in checked studies; the others have no known cause. The sample table holds about 130,000 clones, of which 70% to 80% were seen once. Over 1.5% of the sample belongs to the ten largest clones. Sequencing was performed on PBMCs. The receptors stem from a woman between 45 and 65 years old in good health and CMV-seronegative.

The chain links TRBV7-8 to TRBJ1-4; a weak D match, TRBD1 (6 bases). The germline CDR1 and CDR2 sequences are SGHVS and FQNEAQ. Trimming removed 5 bases from V and 6 bases from J, with 16 bases in between. This CDR3 has 15 residues. The CDR3 spells CASSPGGGVYEKLFF. The DNA of the CDR3 is TGTGCCAGCAGCCCGGGTGGGGGCGTTTATGAAAAACTGTTTTTT.

This chain connects TRBV7-2 to TRBJ2-7, with TRBD1 matching 12 bases. V shed 4 bases and J 3 bases; nucleotides not matched to a gene: 7. The CDR3 is 16 residues long. The germline V gene encodes CDR1 SGHTA and CDR2 FQGNSA. The CDR3 DNA follows: TGTGCCAGCAGCTCGGGGACAGGGGGCTTGAACTACGAGCAGTACTTC. Residues: CASSSGTGGLNYEQYF.

The V call is TRBV4-2, the J call TRBJ1-2, with D uncertain. The germline V gene has CDR1 LGHNA and CDR2 YNFKEQ. Trimming shortened V by 0 bases and J by 4 bases, and 15 bases separated the two germline ends. This CDR3 region has 16 residues. In nucleotides, the CDR3 is TGTGCCAGCAGCCAAGAAATGTGGTCGGGATCCTATGGCTACACCTTC. Translation: CASSQEMWSGSYGYTF.

The CDR3 nucleotides are TGTGCCAGCTCACCACCGCTAGCGTTCGAGCAGTACGTC. This sequence encodes CASSPPLAFEQYV. The V gene is TRBV18, the J gene TRBJ2-7; a weak D match, TRBD2 (6 bases). This CDR3 region has 13 residues. Looked up from germline, CDR1 is KGHSH and CDR2 is LQKENI. Deletions cut 0 bases from V and 6 bases from J, with 9 bases between.

V gene TRBV7-2 combines with J gene TRBJ1-3, with D perhaps matching TRBD1 (5 bases). V was pared by 4 bases and J by 4 bases, with 17 bases between. The CDR3 loop spans 16 amino acids. CDR1 and CDR2 from the germline V gene are SGHTA and FQGNSA. CDR3 bases: TGTGCCAGCAGCTCACAGGTCTCGACGTCCGGAAACACCATATATTTT. As protein: CASSSQVSTSGNTIYF. Full variable domain (outside the CDR3, taken from reference TRBV7-2 and TRBJ1-3): GAGVSQSPSNKVTEKGKDVELRCDPISGHTALYWYRQSLGQGLEFLIYFQGNSAPDKSGLPSDRFSAERTGGSVSTLTIQRTQQEDSAVYLCASSSQVSTSGNTIYFGEGSWLTVV.

The chain couples TRBV4-1 to TRBJ2-2; tentative D call: TRBD2 (5 bases). CDR1 and CDR2 (germline): MGHRA, YSYEKL. V gave up 4 bases and J gave up 3 bases, with 12 bases separating them. This CDR3 has 15 amino acids. CDR3 loop: CASSLTLADTGELFF. Here the CDR3 DNA reads TGCGCCAGCAGCCTCACCCTAGCAGACACCGGGGAGCTGTTTTTT.

V is TRBV20-1 and J is TRBJ1-1, with a tentative D call TRBD1 (5 bases). Germline CDR1 is DFQATT and CDR2 is SNEGSKA (reference sequence). This CDR3 spans 10 amino acids. As DNA, the CDR3 is TGCAGAGACGGGACTGTTGAAGCTTTCTTT. Translating gives CRDGTVEAFF.

In this sample, this clone turned up a few times. This CDR3 is CASSPPGLAVAGELFF. The CDR3 DNA reads as TGTGCCAGCAGCCCACCGGGACTAGCGGTTGCCGGGGAGCTGTTTTTT. The gene calls are TRBV4-2 and TRBJ2-2, with 11 nucleotides matching TRBD2. The V gene's germline CDR1 is LGHNA and CDR2 YNFKEQ. With 4 bases clipped from V and 6 bases from J, the junction kept 7 bases outside the gene matches. This CDR3 has 16 residues.

This sequence joins TRBV7-2 and TRBJ2-5; no definite D call. This CDR3 is 15 amino acids long. V was shortened by 1 base and J by 1 base, with 10 bases between the two germline ends. The V gene's germline CDR1 is SGHTA and CDR2 FQGNSA. The DNA of the CDR3 is TGTGCCAGCAGCTTAGTTTCCTCTACCCAAGAGACCCAGTACTTC. Translation: CASSLVSSTQETQYF.

The chain recombines TRBV19 with TRBJ1-4, with TRBD1 matching over 7 bases. V lost 6 bases and J lost 0; bases outside the gene matches: 7. CDR3 size: 16 residues. The germline V gene encodes CDR1 LNHDA and CDR2 SQIVND (reference sequence). The CDR3 loop is CASRTGVKATNEKLFF. CDR3 DNA: TGTGCCAGTAGAACAGGGGTCAAAGCAACTAATGAAAAACTGTTTTTT.

The V and J genes are TRBV7-2 and TRBJ1-1; D is perhaps TRBD1 (6 bases). V shed 5 bases and J shed 4 bases, with 20 bases lying between them. The CDR3 totals 16 residues. Per the germline V gene, CDR1 is SGHTA and CDR2 is FQGNSA. CDR3 sequence (DNA): TGTGCCAGCAGCCCGGGGGGAGGGGGGCGAGGCACTGAAGCTTTCTTT. Protein: CASSPGGGGRGTEAFF.

V is TRBV28 and J is TRBJ2-7, with TRBD2 matching over 8 bases. Germline trimming cut 2 bases from V and 4 bases from J; bases unmatched to any gene: 7. The CDR3 has 15 amino acids. Germline CDR1 is MDHEN and CDR2 is SYDVKM. The CDR3 loop reads CASSLQGLAGYEQYF. CDR3 sequence (DNA): TGTGCCAGCAGTTTACAAGGGCTAGCGGGTTACGAGCAGTACTTC. Full variable domain (missing parts from reference TRBV28 and TRBJ2-7): DVKVTQSSRYLVKRTGEKVFLECVQDMDHENMFWYRQDPGLGLRLIYFSYDVKMKEKGDIPEGYSVSREKKERFSLILESASTNQTSMYLCASSLQGLAGYEQYFGPGTRLTVT.

This chain connects TRBV28 to TRBJ2-6, with D tentatively TRBD2 (5 bases). With 6 bases removed from V and 0 bases from J, the gap between germline ends came to 15 bases. In germline, CDR1 is MDHEN, CDR2 SYDVKM. The CDR3 runs to 17 residues. The CDR3 sequence: CASSPGGGPSGANVLTF. The CDR3 bases are TGTGCCAGCAGCCCCGGCGGCGGGCCCTCTGGGGCCAACGTCCTGACTTTC.

This chain links TRBV5-1 with TRBJ1-1, with a possible D match to TRBD1 (6 bases). The CDR3 consists of 18 residues. The V end lost 0 bases, the J end lost 1 base, and 19 bases lay between the germline ends. Germline V gene sequence: CDR1 SGHRS, CDR2 YFSETQ. The CDR3 DNA follows: TGCGCCAGCAGCTTGGCCTTTCCAGGGGCGACCTCGAACACTGAAGCTTTCTTT. It yields the protein CASSLAFPGATSNTEAFF.

Worth noting for this clone: At one of its ends the junction is not consistent with the germline gene, which may arise from a read error. This chain connects TRBV20-1 to TRBJ1-5; D is undetermined. CDR1 DFQATT and CDR2 SNEGSKA come from the germline V gene (reference sequence). CDR3 length: 10 amino acids. In DNA, the CDR3 is TGCAGTGTAGGAGATCAGCCCCAGAATTTT. Its translation is CSVGDQPQNF.

V gene TRBV19 combines with J gene TRBJ1-5, with D possibly matching TRBD1 (6 bases). Trimming removed 7 bases at V and 2 bases at J, with 15 bases between. Germline assignment: CDR1 LNHDA and CDR2 SQIVND (reference sequence). The CDR3 spans 15 residues. In nucleotides, the CDR3 is TGTGCCAGTACGAGGGGGGGAGGGGGCAATCAGCCCCAGCATTTT. Protein product: CASTRGGGGNQPQHF.

The gene calls are TRBV6-5 and TRBJ1-3; 7 bases are a match to TRBD1. The CDR3 runs to 14 residues. In germline, CDR1 is MNHEY, CDR2 SVGAGI. V trimming: 6 bases; J trimming: 2 bases; junction bases outside the gene matches: 4. The CDR3 region has the DNA TGTGCCAGCAGGACGACAGGGACTGGAAACACCATATATTTT. This gives the protein CASRTTGTGNTIYF.

The rearrangement joins TRBV25-1 to TRBJ2-5; D unresolved. The J call may be mistaken, given a closer DNA end match to TRBJ2-7. CDR3 length: 12 amino acids. Germline V CDR1 and CDR2: MGHDK, SYGVNS. The CDR3 DNA is TGTGCCAGCAGTGAACTGTGGTACGAGCAGTACTTC. It translates to CASSELWYEQYF.

The genes are TRBV7-2 and TRBJ1-2; no clear D. CDR1 is SGHTA and CDR2 is FQGNSA in the germline V gene. The CDR3 covers 15 residues. The ends were cut back, 2 bases at V and 2 bases at J, with 12 bases in the middle. The chain's CDR3 is CASSLYSTENYGYTF. In DNA, the CDR3 is TGTGCCAGCAGCTTATACAGTACGGAAAACTATGGCTACACCTTC.

The chain has TRBV5-1 and TRBJ2-3; TRBD2 agrees at 8 bases. The V segment lost 7 bases and the J segment 0 bases; nucleotides outside the gene matches: 13. The CDR3 runs 17 residues. In germline, CDR1 is SGHRS, CDR2 YFSETQ. The CDR3 protein is CASVPGGVRGSTDTQYF. In DNA, the CDR3 is TGCGCCAGCGTACCGGGGGGGGTACGCGGGAGCACAGATACGCAGTATTTT.

This clone was counted only a few times. The CDR3 loop is CSSVRGANEQFF. The CDR3 coding sequence is TGCAGCTCCGTCAGGGGGGCGAATGAGCAGTTCTTC. This chain links TRBV29-1 with TRBJ2-1; possibly TRBD1 for D (7 bases). This CDR3 spans 12 amino acids. V was trimmed by 8 bases and J by 7 bases, leaving 15 bases between them. Germline CDR1 and CDR2: SQVTM and ANQGSEA.

V usage is TRBV7-6 and J usage is TRBJ2-1; 8 bases are a match to TRBD2. The V gene's germline CDR1 is SGHVS and CDR2 FNYEAQ. J gave up 3 bases and V 1 base, and 2 bases lay outside the gene matches. This CDR3 has 15 amino acids. The CDR3 nucleotides are TGTGCCAGCAGCTTAGAGCTAGCGGGCTACAATGAGCAGTTCTTC. Translating it yields CASSLELAGYNEQFF.

This clone was detected only a few times. The chain employs TRBV29-1 and TRBJ1-1; D unresolved. V was clipped by 1 base and J by 8 bases, with 8 bases between them. The CDR3 sequence is 11 residues long. In germline, CDR1 is SQVTM, CDR2 ANQGSEA. Here the CDR3 reads CSVEGGGEAFF. The CDR3 region has the DNA TGCAGCGTTGAAGGAGGTGGCGAAGCTTTCTTT.

This chain connects TRBV19 to TRBJ2-2; a weak D match, TRBD2 (6 bases). This CDR3 spans 20 amino acids. In germline, CDR1 is LNHDA, CDR2 SQIVND (reference sequence). V lost 1 base to trimming and J lost 0 bases, with 21 bases between them. The CDR3 sequence is CASSIGLAVPPPTNTGELFF. CDR3 in DNA: TGTGCCAGTAGTATAGGATTAGCGGTCCCTCCGCCAACGAACACCGGGGAGCTGTTTTTT.

CDR3 region: CASRPGTSEFYEQYF. In DNA form, the CDR3 reads TGTGCCAGTAGGCCCGGGACTAGCGAGTTCTACGAGCAGTACTTC. The chain carries TRBV19 and TRBJ2-7, with 10 nucleotides matching TRBD2. After removal of 6 bases from V and 3 bases from J, the junction contained 8 bases not matched to a gene. The length of the CDR3 is 15 residues. Germline V gives CDR1 LNHDA, CDR2 SQIVND (reference sequence).

The chain has TRBV28 and TRBJ1-1; D ambiguous. Trimming pared 8 bases from V and 7 bases from J, leaving 8 bases between. Germline CDR1 reads MDHEN; CDR2 reads SYDVKM. This CDR3 is 10 amino acids long. CDR3 amino acids: CASRRGEAFF. The CDR3 DNA sequence: TGTGCCAGCCGCCGGGGTGAAGCTTTCTTT.

This clone was detected once. The chain links TRBV10-3 to TRBJ2-1; 10 bases align to TRBD2. This CDR3 is 15 amino acids long. Germline V CDR1 and CDR2: ENHRY, SYGVKD. CDR3: CAVAGEAGGQNEQFF. The CDR3 DNA reads TGTGCAGTCGCGGGGGAAGCGGGAGGGCAAAATGAGCAGTTCTTC.

Remarks on this clone: Other nucleotide sequences from this sample produce the same CDR3. V usage is TRBV7-9 and J usage is TRBJ2-7, with 9 positions matching TRBD2. Germline assignment: CDR1 SEHNR and CDR2 FQNEAQ (reference sequence). The J segment lost 3 bases and the V segment lost 1 base, leaving 4 bases of the junction unmatched. This CDR3 has 15 amino acids. In DNA form, the CDR3 reads TGTGCCAGCAGCTTAGTCGGTAGCGGGAGCTACGAGCAGTACTTC. Residues: CASSLVGSGSYEQYF.

This clone was seen only once. V gene TRBV19 combines with J gene TRBJ2-7, with 13 bases identical to TRBD2. Germline-derived CDR1 and CDR2 are LNHDA and SQIVND (reference sequence). The CDR3 is 16 residues long. V was pared by 4 bases and J by 6 bases, with 9 bases of the junction left unmatched. The CDR3 bases are TGTGCCAGTAGTACCTTAGGACTAGCGGGAGAGGTCGAGCAGTACTTC. The encoded protein is CASSTLGLAGEVEQYF.